This T cell receptor beta chain comes out of a study of regulatory T cells in long-lasting Graves disease. Study-wide findings and caveats: Persistent Graves' disease cases displayed lower TCR diversity than newly diagnosed ones.

According to the study, TCR beta libraries were built with iRepertoire HTBI primers and CDR3-region Arm-PCR. Using its own MiXCR run on the multiplex PCR reads, TCRdb lists one record per CDR3 protein. The repertoire holds about 460,000 distinct CDR3 sequences, with roughly 15% as singletons. This clonotype has ten or more counts. Its antigen is undetermined. Per germline, CDR1 SQVTM and CDR2 ANQGSEA. J was trimmed by 3 bases and V by 2 bases; bases with no gene match: 3. The length of the CDR3 is 14 residues. The time point here: newly diagnosed GD, antithyroid drugs for less than 3 months. Generation of the TCR library employed RNA extracted from PBMCs. The sample also formed part of further work on T cells in Graves' hyperthyroidism and ophthalmopathy. That investigation notes: Graves' hyperthyroidism was deemed stable given no ophthalmopathy progression within 18 months.

The chain has TRBV29-1 and TRBJ2-3; 9 bases fit TRBD1. Specimen: peripheral blood mononuclear cells (PBMCs), collected at new diagnosis, from a patient treated with antithyroid drugs. The clonotype was recovered from a woman aged 45-65 years with Graves disease. As DNA, the CDR3 is TGCAGCGTTGAAAAACAGGGGGCGACAGATACGCAGTATTTT. Protein product: CSVEKQGATDTQYF.